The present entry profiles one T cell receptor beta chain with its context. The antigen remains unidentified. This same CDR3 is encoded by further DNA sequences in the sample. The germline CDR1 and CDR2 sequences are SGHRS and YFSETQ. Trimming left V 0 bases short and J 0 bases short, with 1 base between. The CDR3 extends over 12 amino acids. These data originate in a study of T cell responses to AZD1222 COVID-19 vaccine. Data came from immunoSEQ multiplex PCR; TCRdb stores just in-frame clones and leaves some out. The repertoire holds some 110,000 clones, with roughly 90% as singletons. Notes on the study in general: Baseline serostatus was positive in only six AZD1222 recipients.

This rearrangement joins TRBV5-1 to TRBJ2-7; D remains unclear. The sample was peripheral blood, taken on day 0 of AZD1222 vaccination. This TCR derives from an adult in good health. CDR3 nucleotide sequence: TGCGCCAGCAGCTTGGCCTCCTACGAGCAGTACTTC. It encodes CASSLASYEQYF.